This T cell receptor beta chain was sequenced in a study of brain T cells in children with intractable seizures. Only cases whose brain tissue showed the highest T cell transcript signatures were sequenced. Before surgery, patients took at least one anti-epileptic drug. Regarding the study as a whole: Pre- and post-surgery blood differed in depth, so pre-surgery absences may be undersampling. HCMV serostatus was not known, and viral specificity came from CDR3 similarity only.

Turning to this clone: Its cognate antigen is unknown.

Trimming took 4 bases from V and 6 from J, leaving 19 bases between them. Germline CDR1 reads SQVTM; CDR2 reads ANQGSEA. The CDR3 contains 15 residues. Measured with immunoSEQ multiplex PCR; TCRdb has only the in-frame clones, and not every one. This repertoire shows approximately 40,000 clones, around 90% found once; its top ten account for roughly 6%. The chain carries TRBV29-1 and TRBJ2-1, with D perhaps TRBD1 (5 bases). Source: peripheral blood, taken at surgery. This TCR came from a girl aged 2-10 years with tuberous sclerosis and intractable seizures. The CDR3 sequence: CSVGLSSQGLNEQFF. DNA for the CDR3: TGCAGCGTTGGATTATCTAGTCAGGGCCTCAATGAGCAGTTCTTC.